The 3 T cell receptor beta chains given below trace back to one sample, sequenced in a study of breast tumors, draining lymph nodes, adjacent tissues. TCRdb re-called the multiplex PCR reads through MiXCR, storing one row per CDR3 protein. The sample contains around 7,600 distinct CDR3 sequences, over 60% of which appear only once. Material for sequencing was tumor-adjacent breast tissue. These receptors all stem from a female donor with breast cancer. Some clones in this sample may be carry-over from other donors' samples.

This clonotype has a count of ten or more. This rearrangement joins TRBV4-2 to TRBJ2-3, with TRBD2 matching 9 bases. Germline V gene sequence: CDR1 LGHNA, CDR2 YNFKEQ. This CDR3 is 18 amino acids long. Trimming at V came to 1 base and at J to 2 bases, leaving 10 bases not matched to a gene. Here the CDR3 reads CASSQVAGGAATTDTQYF. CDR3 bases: TGTGCCAGCAGCCAAGTGGCGGGGGGGGCGGCAACCACAGATACGCAGTATTTT.

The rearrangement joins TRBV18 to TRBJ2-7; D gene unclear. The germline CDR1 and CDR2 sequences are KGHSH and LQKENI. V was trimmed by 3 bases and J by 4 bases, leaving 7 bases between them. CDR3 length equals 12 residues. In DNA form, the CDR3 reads TGTGCCAGCTCACCCTCAGAATACGAGCAGTACTTC. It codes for CASSPSEYEQYF.

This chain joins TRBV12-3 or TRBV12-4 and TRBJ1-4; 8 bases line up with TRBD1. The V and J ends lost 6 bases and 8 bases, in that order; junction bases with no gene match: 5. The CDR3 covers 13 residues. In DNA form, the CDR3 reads TGTGCCAGCAGCCGGACAGGGCCCGAAAAACTGTTTTTT. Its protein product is CASSRTGPEKLFF.